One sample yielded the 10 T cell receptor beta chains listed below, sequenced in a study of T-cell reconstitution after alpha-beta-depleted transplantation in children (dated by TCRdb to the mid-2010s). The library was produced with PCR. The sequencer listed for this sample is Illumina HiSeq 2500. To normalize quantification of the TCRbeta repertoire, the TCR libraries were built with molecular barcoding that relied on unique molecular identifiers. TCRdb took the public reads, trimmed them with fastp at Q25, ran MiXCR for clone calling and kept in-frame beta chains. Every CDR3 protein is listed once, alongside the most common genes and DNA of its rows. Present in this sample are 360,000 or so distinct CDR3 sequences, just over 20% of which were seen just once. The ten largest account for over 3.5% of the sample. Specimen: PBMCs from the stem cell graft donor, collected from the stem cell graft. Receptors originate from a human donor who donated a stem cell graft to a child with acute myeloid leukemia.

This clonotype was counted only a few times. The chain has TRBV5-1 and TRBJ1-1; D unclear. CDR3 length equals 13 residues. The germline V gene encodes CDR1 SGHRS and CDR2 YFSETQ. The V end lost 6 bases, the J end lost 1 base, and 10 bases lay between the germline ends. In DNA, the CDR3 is TGCGCCAGCACTAAAACTCGGAACACTGAAGCTTTCTTT. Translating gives CASTKTRNTEAFF.

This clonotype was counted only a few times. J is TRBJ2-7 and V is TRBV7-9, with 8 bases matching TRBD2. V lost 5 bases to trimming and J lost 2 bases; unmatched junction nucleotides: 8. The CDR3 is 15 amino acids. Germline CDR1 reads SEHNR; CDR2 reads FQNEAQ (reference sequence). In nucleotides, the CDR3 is TGTGCCAGCAGCGAAACTAGCGGAGATCCCTACGAGCAGTACTTC. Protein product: CASSETSGDPYEQYF.

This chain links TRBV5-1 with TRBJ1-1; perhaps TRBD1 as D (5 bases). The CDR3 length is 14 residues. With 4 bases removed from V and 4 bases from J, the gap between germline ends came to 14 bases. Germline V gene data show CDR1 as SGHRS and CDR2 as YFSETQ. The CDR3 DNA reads TGCGCCAGCAGCGTACAGGTTCCGGGCACTGAAGCTTTCTTT. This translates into CASSVQVPGTEAFF.

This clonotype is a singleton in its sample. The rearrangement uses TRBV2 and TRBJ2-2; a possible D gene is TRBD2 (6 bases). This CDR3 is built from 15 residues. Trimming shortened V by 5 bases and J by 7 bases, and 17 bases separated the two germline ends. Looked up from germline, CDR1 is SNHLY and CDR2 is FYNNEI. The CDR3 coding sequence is TGTGCCAGCAGTAGTATTGCGGGGTCTAGCGGGGAGCTGTTTTTT. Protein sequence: CASSSIAGSSGELFF.

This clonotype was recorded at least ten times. The CDR3: CASSFSGGPTGELFF. The DNA of the CDR3 is TGTGCCAGCAGCTTCTCGGGGGGGCCCACCGGGGAGCTGTTTTTT. V and J are TRBV7-2 and TRBJ2-2; 8 nucleotides agree with TRBD2. Germline CDR1 and CDR2: SGHTA and FQGNSA. The length of the CDR3 is 15 residues. With V trimmed by 3 bases and J by 4 bases, 4 bases remained unmatched.

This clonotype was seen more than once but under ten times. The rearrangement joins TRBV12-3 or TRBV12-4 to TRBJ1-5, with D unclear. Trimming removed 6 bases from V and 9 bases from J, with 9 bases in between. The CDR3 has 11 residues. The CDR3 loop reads CASSLLGPQHF. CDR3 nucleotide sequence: TGTGCCAGCAGCCTCTTGGGGCCCCAGCATTTT.

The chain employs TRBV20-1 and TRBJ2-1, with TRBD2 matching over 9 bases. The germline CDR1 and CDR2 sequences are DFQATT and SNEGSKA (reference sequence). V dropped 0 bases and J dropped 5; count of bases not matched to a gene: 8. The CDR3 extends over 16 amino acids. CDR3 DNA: TGCAGTGCTAGAGATTTTGTGGCGGGAGGGGACAATGAGCAGTTCTTC. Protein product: CSARDFVAGGDNEQFF.

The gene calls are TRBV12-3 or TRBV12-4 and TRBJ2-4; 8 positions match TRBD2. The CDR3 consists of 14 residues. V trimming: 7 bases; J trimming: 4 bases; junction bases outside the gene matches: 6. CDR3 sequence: CASTRLAQKNIQYF. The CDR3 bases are TGTGCCAGCACCCGACTAGCGCAAAAAAACATTCAGTACTTC.

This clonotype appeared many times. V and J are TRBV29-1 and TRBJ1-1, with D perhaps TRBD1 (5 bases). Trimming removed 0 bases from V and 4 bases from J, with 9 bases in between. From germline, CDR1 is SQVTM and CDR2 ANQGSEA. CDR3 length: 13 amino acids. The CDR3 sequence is CSVEDRRVTEAFF. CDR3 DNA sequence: TGCAGCGTTGAAGATCGCAGGGTCACTGAAGCTTTCTTT. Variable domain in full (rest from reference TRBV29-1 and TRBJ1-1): SAVISQKPSRDICQRGTSLTIQCQVDSQVTMMFWYRQQPGQSLTLIATANQGSEATYESGFVIDKFPISRPNLTFSTLTVSNMSPEDSSIYLCSVEDRRVTEAFFGQGTRLTVV.

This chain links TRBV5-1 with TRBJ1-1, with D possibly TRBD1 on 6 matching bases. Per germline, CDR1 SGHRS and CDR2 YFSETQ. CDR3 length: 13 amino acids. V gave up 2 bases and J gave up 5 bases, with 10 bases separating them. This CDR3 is CASSFTQGTEAFF. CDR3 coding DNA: TGCGCCAGCAGCTTCACACAGGGAACTGAAGCTTTCTTT.